Included here is one TCR beta chain sequence, with context. The CDR3 is made up of 13 amino acids. Germline V gene data show CDR1 as MNHEY and CDR2 as SVGAGI. Trimming pared 5 bases from V and 5 bases from J, leaving 13 bases between. Using immunoSEQ multiplex PCR, the repertoire was profiled, and TCRdb retains in-frame clones only, with some absent. The sample has 630,000 or so clones, approximately 87% seen once. This specimen comes from a study of shared T cell receptors in the human thymus. These data also formed part of another study, on human thymus T cells. That paper states: Apparent skewing of V and J gene usage characterized both thymic and blood repertoires.

The clonotype comes from a boy in the first two years of life with a congenital heart defect. Sequenced: thymocytes. V usage is TRBV6-5 and J usage is TRBJ2-7; a weak D match, TRBD2 (6 bases). CDR3 loop: CASSRRVRDEQYF. CDR3 sequence (DNA): TGTGCCAGCAGTAGGAGGGTGAGGGACGAGCAGTACTTC.